A selection of T cell receptor beta chains follows, all from one sample in a study of CD8 T cells in ankylosing spondylitis. TCRdb ran MiXCR on the 5' RACE reads and lists one entry per CDR3 protein. This table has about 130,000 distinct CDR3 sequences, about a tenth appearing once. The sequenced sample was blood, either unsorted or a sorted T cell fraction (not recorded which). These receptors originate from a male donor with ankylosing spondylitis or in good health (not recorded which). The CDR3 runs from the conserved cysteine through the conserved F or W. D genes are given only for firm matches. Some rows mark clone size as missing; the rest say once, few, many or name a class of expanded clone.

cdr3_aa	cdr3_nt	d_call	clone_size	v_call	j_call
CSANSGYNEQFF	TGCAGTGCTAATTCGGGCTACAATGAGCAGTTCTTC	NA	many	TRBV20-1	TRBJ2-1
CASSLDENTGELFF	TGCGCCAGCAGCCTAGACGAGAACACCGGGGAGCTGTTTTTT	NA	many	TRBV4-1	TRBJ2-2
CSARRTGEQYF	TGCAGTGCTAGGAGGACAGGCGAGCAGTACTTC	TRBD1	many	TRBV20-1	TRBJ2-7
CASSLGFVPGELFF	TGTGCCAGCAGCTTAGGTTTTGTCCCCGGGGAGCTGTTTTTT	NA	NA	TRBV7-6	TRBJ2-2
CASSYVGPSYEQYF	TGTGCCAGCAGTTACGTGGGACCGTCCTACGAGCAGTACTTC	NA	many	TRBV6-2/TRBV6-3	TRBJ2-7
CASSLGSAEAFF	TGTGCCAGCAGCTTAGGTAGCGCTGAAGCTTTCTTT	NA	few	TRBV7-9	TRBJ1-1
CASSEVRTAYEQYF	TGTGCCAGCAGTGAAGTCCGCACCGCCTACGAGCAGTACTTC	NA	many	TRBV25-1	TRBJ2-7
CASSFPPGLAGGPGETQYF	TGTGCCAGCAGTTTCCCCCCGGGACTAGCGGGAGGACCCGGAGAGACCCAGTACTTC	TRBD2	NA	TRBV28	TRBJ2-5
CASSQKMGGDEQFF	TGTGCCAGCAGCCAAAAGATGGGGGGGGATGAGCAGTTCTTC	TRBD2	NA	TRBV4-2	TRBJ2-1
CASSHTRRTGELFF	TGTGCCAGCAGCCACACGCGCCGCACCGGGGAGCTGTTTTTT	NA	many	TRBV11-2	TRBJ2-2
CASSLNAGEQFF	TGCGCCAGCAGCTTGAATGCGGGTGAGCAGTTCTTC	NA	many	TRBV5-1	TRBJ2-1
CASSYGLTVNQPQHF	TGTGCCAGCAGTTATGGACTCACAGTCAATCAGCCCCAGCATTTT	NA	many	TRBV6-2/TRBV6-3	TRBJ1-5
CASSQEAGYTDTQYF	TGCGCCAGCAGCCAAGAGGCGGGGTATACAGATACGCAGTATTTT	NA	many	TRBV4-1	TRBJ2-3
CASRTTSYSNQPQHF	TGTGCCAGCAGAACGACAAGCTATAGCAATCAGCCCCAGCATTTT	NA	many	TRBV12-3/TRBV12-4	TRBJ1-5
CASSIPGLATETQYF	TGTGCCAGTAGTATACCGGGACTAGCTACTGAGACCCAGTACTTC	TRBD2	NA	TRBV19	TRBJ2-5
CSVEEAGGLNEQFF	TGCAGCGTTGAAGAAGCGGGAGGGCTCAATGAGCAGTTCTTC	TRBD2	many	TRBV29-1	TRBJ2-1
CASSPRLASIQETQYF	TGTGCCAGCAGCCCTCGACTAGCGAGTATACAAGAGACCCAGTACTTC	TRBD2	few	TRBV5-6	TRBJ2-5
CASSLATSSPGELFF	TGTGCCAGCAGTTTGGCGACTAGTTCTCCCGGGGAGCTGTTTTTT	NA	many	TRBV12-3/TRBV12-4	TRBJ2-2
CASSRTGITPFSYEQYF	TGTGCCAGCAGCCGTACAGGGATTACGCCTTTCTCCTACGAGCAGTACTTC	NA	NA	TRBV3-1	TRBJ2-7
CASRPGTSSYNEQFF	TGTGCCAGCAGGCCCGGGACGTCCTCCTACAATGAGCAGTTCTTC	NA	NA	TRBV2	TRBJ2-1
CASSYGTGDNEKLFF	TGCGCCAGCAGCTACGGGACGGGGGATAATGAAAAACTGTTTTTT	NA	few	TRBV5-1	TRBJ1-4
CSFGQGNEQYF	TGCAGCTTCGGACAGGGAAACGAGCAGTACTTC	TRBD1	few	TRBV29-1	TRBJ2-7
CASSQEMASGLDEQFF	TGTGCCAGCAGCCAAGAGATGGCTAGCGGGTTAGATGAGCAGTTCTTC	TRBD2	many	TRBV4-2	TRBJ2-1
CASSPPMADTQYF	TGTGCCAGCTCACCGCCCATGGCAGATACGCAGTATTTT	NA	NA	TRBV18	TRBJ2-3
CASSSDPLKMFRTQYF	TGTGCCAGCAGCTCGGACCCGCTAAAGATGTTTAGGACCCAGTACTTC	NA	NA	TRBV7-2	TRBJ2-5
CASSLQPTQPSDTQYF	TGCGCCAGCAGCCTCCAGCCGACTCAGCCGTCAGATACGCAGTATTTT	NA	many	TRBV5-1	TRBJ2-3
CASSYQGYEQYF	TGTGCCAGCAGCTATCAAGGCTACGAGCAGTACTTC	NA	NA	TRBV7-9	TRBJ2-7
CASSQDGGTGRTEAFF	TGCGCCAGCAGCCAAGATGGCGGGACAGGGAGGACTGAAGCTTTCTTT	TRBD1	many	TRBV4-1	TRBJ1-1
CASSPFTTGGPYSNQPQHF	TGTGCCAGCAGCCCCTTCACGACAGGGGGTCCTTATAGCAATCAGCCCCAGCATTTT	TRBD1	NA	TRBV9	TRBJ1-5
CSVEDFGDGTNTDTQYF	TGCAGCGTTGAAGATTTCGGGGACGGGACTAACACAGATACGCAGTATTTT	TRBD2	many	TRBV29-1	TRBJ2-3
CSARTPGTGGFSEQFF	TGCAGTGCTCGCACCCCAGGGACAGGGGGCTTCAGTGAGCAGTTCTTC	TRBD1	NA	TRBV20-1	TRBJ2-1
CASSQGQNSYEQYF	TGCGCCAGCAGCCAAGGGCAGAACTCCTACGAGCAGTACTTC	NA	many	TRBV4-3	TRBJ2-7
CSVELGQPRNTIYF	TGCAGCGTTGAATTAGGACAGCCTAGAAATACCATATATTTT	NA	many	TRBV29-1	TRBJ1-3
CSARDLVHSGELFF	TGCAGTGCTAGAGATCTCGTTCATTCCGGGGAGCTGTTTTTT	NA	many	TRBV20-1	TRBJ2-2
CASSLVYRGRGDTQYF	TGTGCCAGCAGCTTAGTTTACAGGGGGCGCGGAGATACGCAGTATTTT	TRBD1	NA	TRBV7-2	TRBJ2-3
CASSSSGGYNEQFF	TGCGCCAGCAGCTCTAGCGGAGGCTACAATGAGCAGTTCTTC	TRBD2	many	TRBV5-1	TRBJ2-1
CSATPGTNLGEQFF	TGCAGTGCCACTCCCGGGACTAATTTAGGTGAGCAGTTCTTC	TRBD2	many	TRBV20-1	TRBJ2-1